This passage covers 17 T cell receptor beta chains from one sample sequenced in a study of cytomegalovirus exposure and HLA in healthy donors. Use of 60 Vbeta and 13 Jbeta primers characterized the PCR. Using immunoSEQ multiplex PCR, the repertoire was profiled, and TCRdb retains in-frame clones only, with some absent. This table has 80,000 to 100,000 clones, 65% to 75% appearing once. The sequenced sample consisted of PBMCs. The receptors originated from a man in his thirties or forties in good health and CMV-seropositive.

This clone was seen a few times. The chain recombines TRBV14 with TRBJ2-7; D is uncertain. Per the germline V gene, CDR1 is SGHDN and CDR2 is FVKESK. This CDR3 contains 14 residues. Trimming shortened V by 4 bases and J by 0 bases, and 10 bases separated the two germline ends. CDR3 nucleotides: TGTGCCAGCAGCCCCCACTTAGACTCCTACGAGCAGTACTTC. It specifies CASSPHLDSYEQYF.

The rearrangement joins TRBV2 to TRBJ2-5; the match to TRBD1 covers 7 bases. Trimming removed 4 bases from V and 3 bases from J; junction bases left unmatched: 2. The CDR3 is made up of 13 amino acids. Germline lookup yields CDR1 SNHLY and CDR2 FYNNEI. The CDR3 region is CASSVDREETQYF. As DNA, the CDR3 is TGTGCCAGCAGTGTTGACAGGGAAGAGACCCAGTACTTC.

This chain joins TRBV9 and TRBJ1-1; 8 bases fit TRBD1. Trimming took 4 bases from V and 5 from J; bases not matched to a gene: 4. There are 13 residues in the CDR3. The germline V gene has CDR1 SGDLS and CDR2 YYNGEE. The CDR3 DNA reads as TGTGCCAGCAGCTCTCGGACAGGGACTGAAGCTTTCTTT. This translates into CASSSRTGTEAFF.

The chain's CDR3 is CASSLAMGSSYNEQFF. The CDR3 DNA is TGCGCCAGCAGCTTGGCGATGGGGAGCTCCTACAATGAGCAGTTCTTC. V gene TRBV5-1 combines with J gene TRBJ2-1; TRBD2 is a possible D gene (5 bases). This CDR3 region has 16 residues. V dropped 0 bases and J dropped 0 bases, with 10 bases sitting between them. CDR1 is SGHRS and CDR2 is YFSETQ in the germline V gene.

This chain joins TRBV6-4 and TRBJ2-2; D unresolved. V lost 2 bases and J lost 1, with 8 bases in between. The CDR3 has 15 residues. The germline V gene has CDR1 MRHNA and CDR2 SNTAGT. CDR3 coding DNA: TGTGCCAGCAGTGACCAAGCAGGGAACACCGGGGAGCTGTTTTTT. Its translation is CASSDQAGNTGELFF.

This sequence joins TRBV29-1 and TRBJ1-5; 7 nucleotides align to TRBD1. CDR1 and CDR2 (germline): SQVTM, ANQGSEA. This CDR3 contains 13 residues. The V segment lost 4 bases and the J segment 7 bases; nucleotides outside the gene matches: 7. CDR3 residues: CSVGEDRSQPQHF. CDR3 DNA sequence: TGCAGCGTTGGGGAGGACAGGTCCCAGCCCCAGCATTTT.

For the CDR3, the DNA is TGTGCCAGCAGTTCCATACAGGGGGCGGGTGAAAAACTGTTTTTT. This codes for CASSSIQGAGEKLFF. The chain joins TRBV2 to TRBJ1-4, with 9 nucleotides matching TRBD1. The germline V gene encodes CDR1 SNHLY and CDR2 FYNNEI. J gave up 7 bases and V 5 bases, and 8 bases lay outside the gene matches. The CDR3 is made up of 15 amino acids.

V is TRBV4-2 and J is TRBJ1-2, with 9 nucleotides matching TRBD1. This CDR3 has 16 amino acids. Germline V gene lookup returns CDR1 LGHNA and CDR2 YNFKEQ. Unmatched junction bases numbered 7, after V lost 1 base and J lost 4 bases. CDR3 nucleotide sequence: TGTGCCAGCAGCCAAGCCGCACAGGGGGCCGGCTATGGCTACACCTTC. Protein product: CASSQAAQGAGYGYTF.

This clone was seen more than once but under ten times. The gene calls are TRBV7-9 and TRBJ2-7; perhaps TRBD2 as D (5 bases). Germline V lookup: CDR1 SEHNR, CDR2 FQNEAQ (reference sequence). Trimming left V 3 bases short and J 7 bases short, with 10 bases between. CDR3 length: 12 residues. The CDR3 loop reads CASSFTEREQYF. The CDR3 DNA follows: TGTGCCAGCAGCTTCACGGAGCGGGAGCAGTACTTC.

In its sample, this clone was seen a few times. V is TRBV4-2 and J is TRBJ2-1; 10 nucleotides match TRBD2. The CDR3 is 16 amino acids. After removal of 1 base from V and 8 bases from J, the junction contained 8 bases not matched to a gene. CDR1 is LGHNA, CDR2 YNFKEQ, per germline. The CDR3 loop is CASSQAQREGLDEQFF. In DNA, the CDR3 is TGTGCCAGCAGCCAAGCCCAGCGGGAGGGTCTCGATGAGCAGTTCTTC.

The chain couples TRBV18 to TRBJ2-5; 13 bases agree with TRBD2. Germline V CDR1 and CDR2: KGHSH, LQKENI. V lost 1 base, J lost 4 bases, and 3 bases stayed unmatched. The CDR3 is 16 residues long. The CDR3 nucleotides are TGTGCCAGCTCACCACAACTAGCGGGAGGGGGAGAGACCCAGTACTTC. Encoded protein: CASSPQLAGGGETQYF.

This clone appeared a few times. The rearrangement joins TRBV4-1 to TRBJ1-1; TRBD1 is a possible D gene (5 bases). V was pared by 0 bases and J by 5 bases, with 7 bases between. This CDR3 contains 13 residues. Germline-derived CDR1 and CDR2 are MGHRA and YSYEKL. CDR3 protein: CASSQDRGTEAFF. Here the CDR3 DNA reads TGCGCCAGCAGCCAAGATCGGGGGACTGAAGCTTTCTTT.

The chain carries TRBV27 and TRBJ2-1, with 7 bases identical to TRBD1. CDR3 length equals 24 residues. Looked up from germline, CDR1 is MNHEY and CDR2 is SMNVEV (reference sequence). The ends lost 5 bases at V and 4 bases at J; junction bases unmatched: 35. The DNA of the CDR3 is TGTGCCAGCAGTACTGACGACAGGGCAAGAGAAGGTCCTCCCGTTATAAGCATTTACAATGAGCAGTTCTTC. Translated: CASSTDDRAREGPPVISIYNEQFF.

This clone came up once. The CDR3 region has the DNA TGTGCCAGCAGCGTAGAGGGACAGAATAACTATGGCTACACCTTC. Translating gives CASSVEGQNNYGYTF. The chain uses TRBV9 and TRBJ1-2; 7 bases align to TRBD1. Germline CDR1 SGDLS, CDR2 YYNGEE. CDR3 length: 15 amino acids. V lost 0 bases and J lost 1; bases outside the gene matches: 3.

The J gene is TRBJ2-1, the V gene TRBV29-1; 8 bases match TRBD1. The CDR3 spans 15 residues. V gave up 3 bases and J gave up 2 bases; unmatched junction bases: 6. Germline V gene lookup returns CDR1 SQVTM and CDR2 ANQGSEA. The CDR3 coding sequence is TGCAGCGTTGATTTGGGACAGGATCCCTACAATGAGCAGTTCTTC. As protein: CSVDLGQDPYNEQFF.

The chain links TRBV29-1 to TRBJ1-1; possibly TRBD1 for D (5 bases). V was pared by 0 bases and J by 4 bases, with 12 bases between. The CDR3 is 14 residues long. CDR1 and CDR2 (germline): SQVTM, ANQGSEA. The CDR3 here is CSVEDNRRSTEAFF. The CDR3 DNA follows: TGCAGCGTTGAAGATAACAGGAGAAGCACTGAAGCTTTCTTT.

This clone came up a few times. This sequence joins TRBV10-3 and TRBJ2-7; 11 bases map to TRBD1. The CDR3 totals 14 residues. The trim removed 8 bases at V and 3 bases at J, leaving 6 bases unmatched. Germline V gene lookup returns CDR1 ENHRY and CDR2 SYGVKD. The CDR3 loop reads CAIASGTGGYEQYF. The CDR3 region has the DNA TGTGCCATCGCTTCCGGGACAGGGGGCTACGAGCAGTACTTC.